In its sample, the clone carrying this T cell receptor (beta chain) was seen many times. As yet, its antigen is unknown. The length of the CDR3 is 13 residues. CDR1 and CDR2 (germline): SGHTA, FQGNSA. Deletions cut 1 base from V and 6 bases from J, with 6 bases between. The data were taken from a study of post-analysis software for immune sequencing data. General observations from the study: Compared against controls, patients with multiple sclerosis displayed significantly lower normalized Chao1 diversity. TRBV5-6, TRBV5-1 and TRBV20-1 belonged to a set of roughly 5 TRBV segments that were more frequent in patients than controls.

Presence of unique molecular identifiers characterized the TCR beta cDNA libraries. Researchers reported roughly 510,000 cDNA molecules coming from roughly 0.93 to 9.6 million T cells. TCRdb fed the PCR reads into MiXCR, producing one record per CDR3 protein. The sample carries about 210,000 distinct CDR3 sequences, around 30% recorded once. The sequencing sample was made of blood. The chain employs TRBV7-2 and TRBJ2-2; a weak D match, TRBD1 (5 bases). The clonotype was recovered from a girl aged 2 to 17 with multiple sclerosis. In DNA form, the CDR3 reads TGTGCCAGCAGCTTAGGCAGGGCCGGGGAGCTGTTTTTT. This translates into CASSLGRAGELFF.